What follows is one T cell receptor (beta chain) and its context. Sequencing used immunoSEQ multiplex PCR; TCRdb keeps in-frame clones, though not all of them. The sample holds over 80,000 clones; around 80% are singletons and the top ten take roughly 2%. This sample was included in a study of control samples from healthy donors and cancer patients. The CDR3 length is 19 residues. With 5 bases clipped from V and 5 bases from J, the junction kept 17 bases outside the gene matches. Germline V gene data show CDR1 as SGHVS and CDR2 as FQNEAQ. Input material: blood. V and J are TRBV7-8 and TRBJ2-5, with 13 bases matching TRBD2. The sequence came from a man in his fifties or sixties in good health. The CDR3 DNA follows: TGTGCCAGCAGCCTCCGGACGGGACTAGCGGGATCGGGGAGGGAGACCCAGTACTTC. Amino acid sequence: CASSLRTGLAGSGRETQYF.